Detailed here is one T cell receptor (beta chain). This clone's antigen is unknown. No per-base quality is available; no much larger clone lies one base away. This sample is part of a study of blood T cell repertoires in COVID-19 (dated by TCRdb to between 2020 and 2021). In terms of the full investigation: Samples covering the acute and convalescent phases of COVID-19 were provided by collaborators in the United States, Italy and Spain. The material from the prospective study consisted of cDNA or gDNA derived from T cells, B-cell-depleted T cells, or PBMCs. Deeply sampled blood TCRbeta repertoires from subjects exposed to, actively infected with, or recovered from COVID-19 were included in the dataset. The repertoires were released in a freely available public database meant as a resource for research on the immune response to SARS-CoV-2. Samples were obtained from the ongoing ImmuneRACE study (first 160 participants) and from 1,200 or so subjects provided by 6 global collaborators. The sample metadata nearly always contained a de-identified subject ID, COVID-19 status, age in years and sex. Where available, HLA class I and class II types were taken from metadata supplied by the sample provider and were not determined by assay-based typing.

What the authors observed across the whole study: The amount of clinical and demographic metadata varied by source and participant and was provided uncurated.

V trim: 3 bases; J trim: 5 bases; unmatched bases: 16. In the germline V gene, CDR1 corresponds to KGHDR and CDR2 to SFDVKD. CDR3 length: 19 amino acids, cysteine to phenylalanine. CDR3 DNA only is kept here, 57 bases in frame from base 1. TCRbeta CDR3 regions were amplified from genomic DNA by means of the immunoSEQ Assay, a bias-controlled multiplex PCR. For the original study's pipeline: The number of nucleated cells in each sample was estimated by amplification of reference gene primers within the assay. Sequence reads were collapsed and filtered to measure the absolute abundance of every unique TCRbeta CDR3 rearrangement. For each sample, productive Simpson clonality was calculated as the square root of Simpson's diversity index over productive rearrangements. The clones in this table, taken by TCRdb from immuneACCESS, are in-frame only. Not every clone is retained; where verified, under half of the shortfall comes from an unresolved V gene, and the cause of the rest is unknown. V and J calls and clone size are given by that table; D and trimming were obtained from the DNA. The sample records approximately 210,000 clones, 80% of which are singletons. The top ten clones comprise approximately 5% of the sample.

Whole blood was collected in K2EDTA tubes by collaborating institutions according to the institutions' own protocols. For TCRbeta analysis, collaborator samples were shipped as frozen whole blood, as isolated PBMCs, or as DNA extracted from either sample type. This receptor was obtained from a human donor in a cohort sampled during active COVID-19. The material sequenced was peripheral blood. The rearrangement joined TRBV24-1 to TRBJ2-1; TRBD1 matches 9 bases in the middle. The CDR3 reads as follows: CATSDPLAPGTGIHNEQFF. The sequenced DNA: TGTGCCACCAGTGATCCGTTGGCACCCGGGACAGGGATCCACAATGAGCAGTTCTTC.